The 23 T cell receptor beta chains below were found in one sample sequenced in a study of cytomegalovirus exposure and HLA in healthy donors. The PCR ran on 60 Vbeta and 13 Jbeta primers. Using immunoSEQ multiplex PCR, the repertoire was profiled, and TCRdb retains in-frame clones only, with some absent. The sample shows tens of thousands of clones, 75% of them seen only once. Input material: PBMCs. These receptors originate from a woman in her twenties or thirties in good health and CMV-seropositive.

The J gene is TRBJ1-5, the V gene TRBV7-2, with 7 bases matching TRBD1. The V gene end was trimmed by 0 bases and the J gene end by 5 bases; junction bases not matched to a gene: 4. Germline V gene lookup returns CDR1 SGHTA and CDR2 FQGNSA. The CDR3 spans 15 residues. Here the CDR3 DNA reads TGTGCCAGCAGCTTAGCGGACAGGAGAGATCAGCCCCAGCATTTT. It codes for CASSLADRRDQPQHF.

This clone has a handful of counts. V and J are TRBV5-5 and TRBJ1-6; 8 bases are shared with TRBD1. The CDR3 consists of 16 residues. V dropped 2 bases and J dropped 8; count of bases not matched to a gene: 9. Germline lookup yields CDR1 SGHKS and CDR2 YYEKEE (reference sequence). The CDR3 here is CASSFGQGILDSPLHF. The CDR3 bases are TGTGCCAGCAGCTTTGGACAGGGAATTCTGGATTCACCCCTCCACTTT.

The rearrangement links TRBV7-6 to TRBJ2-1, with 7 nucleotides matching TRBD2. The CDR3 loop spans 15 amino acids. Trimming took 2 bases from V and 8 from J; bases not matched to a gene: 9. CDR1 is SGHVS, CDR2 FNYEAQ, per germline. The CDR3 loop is CASSLREGPTYEQFF. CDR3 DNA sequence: TGTGCCAGCAGCTTAAGGGAGGGCCCTACCTATGAGCAGTTCTTC. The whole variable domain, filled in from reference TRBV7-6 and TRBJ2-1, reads GAGVSQSPRYKVTKRGQDVALRCDPISGHVSLYWYRQALGQGPEFLTYFNYEAQQDKSGLPNDRFSAERPEGSISTLTIQRTEQRDSAMYRCASSLREGPTYEQFFGPGTRLTVL.

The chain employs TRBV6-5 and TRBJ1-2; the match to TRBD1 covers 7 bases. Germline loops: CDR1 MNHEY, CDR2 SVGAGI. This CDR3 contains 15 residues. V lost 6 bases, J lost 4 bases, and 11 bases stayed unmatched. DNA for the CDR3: TGTGCCAGCAGCCTCAAAACCCAGGGGGGCTATGGCTACACCTTC. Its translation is CASSLKTQGGYGYTF.

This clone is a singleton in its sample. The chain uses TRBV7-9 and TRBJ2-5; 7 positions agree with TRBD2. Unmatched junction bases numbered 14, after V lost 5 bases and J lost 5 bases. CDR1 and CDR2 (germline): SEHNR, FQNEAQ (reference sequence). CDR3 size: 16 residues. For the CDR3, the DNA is TGTGCCAGCAGCCTGAGCCGGGGAGGGAAGAAGGAGACCCAGTACTTC. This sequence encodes CASSLSRGGKKETQYF.

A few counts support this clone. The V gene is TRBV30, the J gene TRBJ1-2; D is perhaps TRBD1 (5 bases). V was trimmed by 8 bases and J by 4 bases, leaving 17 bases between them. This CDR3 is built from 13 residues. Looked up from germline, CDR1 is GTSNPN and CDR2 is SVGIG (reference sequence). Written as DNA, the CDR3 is TGTGCCCTAAGAGGACAACAATCCTATGGCTACACCTTC. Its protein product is CALRGQQSYGYTF. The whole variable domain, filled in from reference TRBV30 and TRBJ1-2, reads SQTIHQWPATLVQPVGSPLSLECTVEGTSNPNLYWYRQAAGRGLQLLFYSVGIGQISSEVPQNLSASRPQDRQFILSSKKLLLSDSGFYLCALRGQQSYGYTFGSGTRLTVV.

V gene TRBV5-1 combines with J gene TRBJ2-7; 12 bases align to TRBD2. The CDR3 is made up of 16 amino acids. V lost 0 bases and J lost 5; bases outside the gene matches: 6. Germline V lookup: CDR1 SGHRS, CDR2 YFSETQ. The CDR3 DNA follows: TGCGCCAGCAGCTTGGCGACTAGCGGGAGAAGTAACGAGCAGTACTTC. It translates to CASSLATSGRSNEQYF.

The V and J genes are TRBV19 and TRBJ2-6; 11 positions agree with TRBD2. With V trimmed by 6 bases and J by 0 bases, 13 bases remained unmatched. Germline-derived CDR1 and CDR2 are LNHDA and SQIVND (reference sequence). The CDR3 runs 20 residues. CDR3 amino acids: CASSSRASGRPLSGANVLTF. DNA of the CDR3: TGTGCCAGTAGCTCGCGAGCTAGCGGGAGGCCTCTCTCTGGGGCCAACGTCCTGACTTTC.

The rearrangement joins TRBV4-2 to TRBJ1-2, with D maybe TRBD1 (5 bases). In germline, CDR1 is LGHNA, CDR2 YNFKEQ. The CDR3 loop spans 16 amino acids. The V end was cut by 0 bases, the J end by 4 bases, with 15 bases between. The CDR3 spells CASSQDPTGSGYGYTF. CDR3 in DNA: TGTGCCAGCAGCCAAGATCCCACAGGCTCGGGCTATGGCTACACCTTC.

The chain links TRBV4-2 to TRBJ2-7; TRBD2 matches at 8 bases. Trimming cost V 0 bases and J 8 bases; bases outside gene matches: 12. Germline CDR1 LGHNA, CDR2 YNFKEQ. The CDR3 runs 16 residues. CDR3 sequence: CASSQDMAGGPWQQYF. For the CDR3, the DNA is TGTGCCAGCAGCCAAGATATGGCGGGAGGACCTTGGCAGCAGTACTTC.

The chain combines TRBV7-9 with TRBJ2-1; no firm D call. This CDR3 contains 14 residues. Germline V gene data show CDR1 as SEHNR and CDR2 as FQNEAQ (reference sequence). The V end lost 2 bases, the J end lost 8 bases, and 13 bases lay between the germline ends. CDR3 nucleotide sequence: TGTGCCAGCAGCTTAACACTTACCGCGGATGAGCAGTTCTTC. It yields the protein CASSLTLTADEQFF. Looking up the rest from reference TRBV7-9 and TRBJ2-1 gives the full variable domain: DTGVSQNPRHKITKRGQNVTFRCDPISEHNRLYWYRQTLGQGPEFLTYFQNEAQLEKSRLLSDRFSAERPKGSFSTLEIQRTEQGDSAMYLCASSLTLTADEQFFGPGTRLTVL.

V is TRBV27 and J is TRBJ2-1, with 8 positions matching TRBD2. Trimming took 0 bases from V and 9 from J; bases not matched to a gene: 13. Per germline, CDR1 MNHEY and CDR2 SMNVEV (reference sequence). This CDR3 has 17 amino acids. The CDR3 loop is CASSLSILAEIRTEQFF. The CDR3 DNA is TGTGCCAGCAGTTTATCGATACTAGCGGAGATACGGACTGAGCAGTTCTTC.

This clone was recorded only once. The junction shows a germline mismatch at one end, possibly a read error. The CDR3: CASSQGIVRDAQYF. The CDR3 region has the DNA TGTGCCAGCAGCCAAGGAATAGTTAGAGATGCGCAGTATTTT. This chain connects TRBV4-2 to TRBJ2-3; D is uncertain. Germline CDR1 LGHNA, CDR2 YNFKEQ. This CDR3 has 14 residues.

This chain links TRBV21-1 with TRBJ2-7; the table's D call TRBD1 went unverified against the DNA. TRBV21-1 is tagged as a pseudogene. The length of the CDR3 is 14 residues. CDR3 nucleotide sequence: TGTGCCAGCAGCAAAGACATCGCCTCCTACGAGCAGTACTTC. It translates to CASSKDIASYEQYF.

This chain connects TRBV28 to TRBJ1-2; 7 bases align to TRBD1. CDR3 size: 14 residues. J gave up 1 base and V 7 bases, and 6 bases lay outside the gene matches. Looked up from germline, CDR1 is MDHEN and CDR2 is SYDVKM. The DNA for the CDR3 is TGTGCCAGCATAACGACAGGGAATAACTATGGCTACACCTTC. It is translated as CASITTGNNYGYTF.

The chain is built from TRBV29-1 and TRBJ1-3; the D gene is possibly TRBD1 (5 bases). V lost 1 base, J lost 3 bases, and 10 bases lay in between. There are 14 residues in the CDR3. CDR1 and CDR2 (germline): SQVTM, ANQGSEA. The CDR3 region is CSVEGGVYGNTIYF. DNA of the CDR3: TGCAGCGTTGAAGGGGGGGTGTATGGAAACACCATATATTTT. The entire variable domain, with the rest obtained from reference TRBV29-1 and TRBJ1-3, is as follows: SAVISQKPSRDICQRGTSLTIQCQVDSQVTMMFWYRQQPGQSLTLIATANQGSEATYESGFVIDKFPISRPNLTFSTLTVSNMSPEDSSIYLCSVEGGVYGNTIYFGEGSWLTVV.

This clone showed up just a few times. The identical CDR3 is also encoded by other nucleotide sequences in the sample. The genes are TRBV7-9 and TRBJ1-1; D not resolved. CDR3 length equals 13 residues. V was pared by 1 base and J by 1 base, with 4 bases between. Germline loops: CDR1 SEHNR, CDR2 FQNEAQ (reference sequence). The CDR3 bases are TGTGCCAGCAGCTTAGGACAGAACACTGAAGCTTTCTTT. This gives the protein CASSLGQNTEAFF.

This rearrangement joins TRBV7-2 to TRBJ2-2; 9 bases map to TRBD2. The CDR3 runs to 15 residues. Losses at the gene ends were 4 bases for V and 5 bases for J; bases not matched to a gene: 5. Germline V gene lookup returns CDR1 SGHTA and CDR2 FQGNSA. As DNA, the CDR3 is TGTGCCAGCAGCTCCGGGACTAGCCGGACCGGGGAGCTGTTTTTT. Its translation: CASSSGTSRTGELFF.

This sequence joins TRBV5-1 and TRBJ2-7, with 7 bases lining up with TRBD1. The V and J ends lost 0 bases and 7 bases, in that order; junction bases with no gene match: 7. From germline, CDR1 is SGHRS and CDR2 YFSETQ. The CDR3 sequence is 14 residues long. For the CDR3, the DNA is TGCGCCAGCAGCTTGGCGCCCAGGGGGTTAGAGCAGTACTTC. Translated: CASSLAPRGLEQYF.

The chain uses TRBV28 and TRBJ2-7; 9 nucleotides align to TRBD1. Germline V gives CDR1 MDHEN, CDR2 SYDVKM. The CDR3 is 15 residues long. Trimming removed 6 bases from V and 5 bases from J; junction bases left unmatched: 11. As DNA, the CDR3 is TGTGCCAGCAGCACTCACAGGGGGCCGGGGGACGAGCAGTACTTC. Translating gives CASSTHRGPGDEQYF.

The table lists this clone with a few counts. CDR3 sequence reads: CASSPSVGGQGTDTQYF. Here the CDR3 DNA reads TGCGCCAGCAGCCCAAGTGTAGGGGGACAGGGCACAGATACGCAGTATTTT. The chain uses TRBV4-3 and TRBJ2-3; 8 nucleotides align to TRBD1. The trim removed 4 bases at V and 1 base at J, leaving 10 bases unmatched. The CDR3 has 17 residues. CDR1 LGHNA and CDR2 YSLEER come from the germline V gene.

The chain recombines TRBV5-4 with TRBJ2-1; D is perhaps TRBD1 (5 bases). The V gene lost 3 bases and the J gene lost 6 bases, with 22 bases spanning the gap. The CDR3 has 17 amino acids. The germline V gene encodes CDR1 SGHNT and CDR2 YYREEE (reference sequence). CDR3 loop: CASSSSQGLIRPNEQFF. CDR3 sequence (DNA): TGTGCCAGCAGCTCATCGCAGGGCCTGATAAGGCCCAATGAGCAGTTCTTC.

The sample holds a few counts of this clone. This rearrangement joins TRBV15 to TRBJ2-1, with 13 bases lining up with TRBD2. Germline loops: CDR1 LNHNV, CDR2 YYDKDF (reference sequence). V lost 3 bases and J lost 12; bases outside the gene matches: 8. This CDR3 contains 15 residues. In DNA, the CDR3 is TGTGCCACCAGCAGGGCCGGGACTAGCGGGATGCTGCAGTTCTTC. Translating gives CATSRAGTSGMLQFF.